This T cell receptor (beta chain) was retrieved from a study of blood T cell repertoires in COVID-19. Study-wide background: Acute and convalescent COVID-19 specimens originated in the United States, Italy and Spain. Sample material is recorded as cDNA or gDNA derived from T cells, B-cell-depleted T cells, or PBMCs.

The CDR3 has 16 residues. Germline CDR1 is MDHEN and CDR2 is SYDVKM. J lost 2 bases, V lost 4 bases, and 10 bases had no gene match. Original handling: Nucleated cell counts were estimated from reference gene primer amplification. Assay used: immunoSEQ multiplex PCR; TCRdb lists only in-frame clones, some missing. V and J calls and clone size are given by that table; D and trimming were obtained from the DNA. The data contain 200,000 to 250,000 clones, approximately 78% of them singletons. This chain joins TRBV28 and TRBJ2-5; 7 bases match TRBD1. Material for sequencing was peripheral blood. This TCR derives from a woman over 75 with COVID-19, enrolled during active disease. The CDR3 DNA reads TGTGCCAGCAGTTGGAGGACAGGCCCTTCGCAAGAGACCCAGTACTTC. This gives the protein CASSWRTGPSQETQYF.